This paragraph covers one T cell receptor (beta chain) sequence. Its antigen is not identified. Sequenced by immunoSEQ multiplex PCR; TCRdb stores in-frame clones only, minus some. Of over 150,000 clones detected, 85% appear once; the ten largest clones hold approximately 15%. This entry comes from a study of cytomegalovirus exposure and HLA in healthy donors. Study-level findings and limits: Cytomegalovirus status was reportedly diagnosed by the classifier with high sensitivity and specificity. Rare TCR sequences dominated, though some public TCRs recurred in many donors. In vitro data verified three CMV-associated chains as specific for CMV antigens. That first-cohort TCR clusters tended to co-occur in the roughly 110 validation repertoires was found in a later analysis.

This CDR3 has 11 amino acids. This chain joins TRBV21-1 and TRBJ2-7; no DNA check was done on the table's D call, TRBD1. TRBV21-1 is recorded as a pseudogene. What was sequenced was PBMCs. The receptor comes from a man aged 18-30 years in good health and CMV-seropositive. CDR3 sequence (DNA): TGTGCCTTCGACAGGTCCTACGAGCAGTACTTC. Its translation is CAFDRSYEQYF.